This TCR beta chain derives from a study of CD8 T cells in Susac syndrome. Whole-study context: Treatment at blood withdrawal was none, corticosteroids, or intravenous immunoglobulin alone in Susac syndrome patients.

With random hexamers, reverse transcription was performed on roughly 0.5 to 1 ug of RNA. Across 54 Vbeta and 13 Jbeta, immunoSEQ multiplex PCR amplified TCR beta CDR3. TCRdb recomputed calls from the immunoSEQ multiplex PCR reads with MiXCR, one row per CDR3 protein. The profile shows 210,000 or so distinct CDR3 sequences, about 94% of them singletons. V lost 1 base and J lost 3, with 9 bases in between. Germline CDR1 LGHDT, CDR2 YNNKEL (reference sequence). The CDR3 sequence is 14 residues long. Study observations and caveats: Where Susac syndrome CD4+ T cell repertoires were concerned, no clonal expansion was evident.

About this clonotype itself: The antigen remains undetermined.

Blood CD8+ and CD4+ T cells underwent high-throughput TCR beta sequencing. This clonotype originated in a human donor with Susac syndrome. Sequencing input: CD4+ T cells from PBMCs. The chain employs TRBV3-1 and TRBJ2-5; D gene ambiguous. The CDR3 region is CASSQVNSKETQYF. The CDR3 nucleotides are TGTGCCAGCAGCCAAGTAAACAGTAAAGAGACCCAGTACTTC.